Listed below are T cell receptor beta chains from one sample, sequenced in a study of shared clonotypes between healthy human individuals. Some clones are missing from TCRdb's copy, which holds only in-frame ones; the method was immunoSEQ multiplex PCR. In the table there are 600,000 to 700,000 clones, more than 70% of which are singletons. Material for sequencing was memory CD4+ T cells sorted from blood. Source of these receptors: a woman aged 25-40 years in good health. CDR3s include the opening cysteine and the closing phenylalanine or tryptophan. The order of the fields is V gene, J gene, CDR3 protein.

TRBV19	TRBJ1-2	CASSMMTDNYGYTF
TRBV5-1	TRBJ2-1	CASSFSGTTYNEQFF
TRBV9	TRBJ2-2	CASSVVPSANTGELFF
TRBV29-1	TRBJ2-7	CSYGPGPFYEQYF
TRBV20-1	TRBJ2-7	CSAPKGYEQYF
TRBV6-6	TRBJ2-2	CASRELVNTGELFF
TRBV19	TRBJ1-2	CASSILDSLRNGYTF
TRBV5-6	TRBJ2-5	CASSYLRGLETQYF
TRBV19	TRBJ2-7	CASSADRASPYEQYF
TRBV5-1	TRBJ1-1	CASSSGGQQNTEAFF
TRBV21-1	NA	CASNPGGTWTGGPYEQYF
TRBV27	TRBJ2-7	CASRRNPDYEQYF
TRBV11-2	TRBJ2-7	CASSLGTGVTYEQYF
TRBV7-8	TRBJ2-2	CASSLGGRETGELFF
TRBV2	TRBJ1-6	CASSPQGSQGLPLHF
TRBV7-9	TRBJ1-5	CASSPHGGQNQPQHF
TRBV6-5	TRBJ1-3	CASGETGSSGNTIYF
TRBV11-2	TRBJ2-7	CASSSPGLAGVQYF
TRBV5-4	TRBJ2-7	CASSLVGASGYEQYF
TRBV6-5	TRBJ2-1	CASRGLAAYNEQFF
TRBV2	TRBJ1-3	CASSPEHASSGNTIYF
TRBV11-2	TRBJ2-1	CASSYGQTQFF
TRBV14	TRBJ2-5	CASSNRGLGTQYF
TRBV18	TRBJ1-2	CASSPEGSYGYTF
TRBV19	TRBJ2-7	CASSMGQGVYEQYF
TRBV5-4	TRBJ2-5	CASSSTSGREGETQYF
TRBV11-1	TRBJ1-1	CASSSGENTEAFF
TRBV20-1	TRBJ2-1	CSARRGNEQFF
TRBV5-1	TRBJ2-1	CASSHDSSSYNEQFF
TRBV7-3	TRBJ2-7	CASSVTSDRIYEQYF
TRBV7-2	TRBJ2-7	CASSPGTAFYEQYF
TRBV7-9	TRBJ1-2	CASSSIPGTHGYTF
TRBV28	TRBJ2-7	CASREGQGFYEQYF
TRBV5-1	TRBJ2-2	CASSLNRVVGELFF
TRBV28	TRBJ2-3	CASSPPLGVLAGAADTQYF
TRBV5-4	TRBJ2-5	CASSSQREWEETQYF
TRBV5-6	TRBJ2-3	CASSIGGIRTDTQYF